This T cell receptor (beta chain) originates from a study of identical twins. cDNA molecules carried unique molecular identifiers, and template switching added a universal primer site. TCRdb reanalysed the 5' RACE reads using MiXCR and keeps one entry per CDR3 protein. The sample lists 200,000 to 250,000 distinct CDR3 sequences; around 6.9% were seen once. Every one of the donors was a healthy Caucasian. This clonotype was detected ten times or more. Antigen unknown. Trimming cost V 0 bases and J 0 bases; bases outside gene matches: 1. This CDR3 is 15 amino acids long. Germline V gene sequence: CDR1 SGHRS, CDR2 YFSETQ. General study points: Within beta out-of-frame sequences, the excess sharing observed between twins was weaker. Conclusions were based on cross-sectional statistical analysis, without following the same donors.

These data were also reused for a study on yellow fever vaccine responses in identical twins.

Sequenced: memory (CD45RO+) T cells sorted from blood. This TCR was sampled from a woman younger than 30 in good health. The rearrangement joins TRBV5-1 to TRBJ2-3; 7 bases map to TRBD2. CDR3 in DNA: TGCGCCAGCAGCTTGGATAGCGGGAGCACAGATACGCAGTATTTT. Protein: CASSLDSGSTDTQYF.